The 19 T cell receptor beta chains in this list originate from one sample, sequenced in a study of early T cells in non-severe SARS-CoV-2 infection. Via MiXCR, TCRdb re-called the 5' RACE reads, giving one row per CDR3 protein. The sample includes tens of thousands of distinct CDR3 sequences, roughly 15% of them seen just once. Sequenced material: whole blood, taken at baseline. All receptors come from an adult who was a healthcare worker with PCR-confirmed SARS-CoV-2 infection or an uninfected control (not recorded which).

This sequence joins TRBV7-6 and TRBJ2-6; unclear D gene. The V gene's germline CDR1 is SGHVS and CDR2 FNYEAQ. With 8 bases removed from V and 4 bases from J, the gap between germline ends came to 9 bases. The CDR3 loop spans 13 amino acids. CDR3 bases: TGTGCCAGCTCCGAGGCAGGGGCCAACGTCCTGACTTTC. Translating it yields CASSEAGANVLTF.

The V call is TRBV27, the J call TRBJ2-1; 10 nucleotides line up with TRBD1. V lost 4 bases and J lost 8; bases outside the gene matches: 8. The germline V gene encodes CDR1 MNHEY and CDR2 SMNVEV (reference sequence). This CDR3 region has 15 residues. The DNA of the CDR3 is TGTGCCAGCAGTTCCTGGGGACAGGGGAACGATGAGCAGTTCTTC. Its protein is CASSSWGQGNDEQFF.

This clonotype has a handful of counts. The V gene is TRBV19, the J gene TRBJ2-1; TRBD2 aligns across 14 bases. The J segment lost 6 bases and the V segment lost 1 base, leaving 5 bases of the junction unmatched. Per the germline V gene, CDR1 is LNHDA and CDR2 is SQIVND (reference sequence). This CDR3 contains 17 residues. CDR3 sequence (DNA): TGTGCCAGTAGTATAGCCGCGGGGACTAGCGGGGGCAATGAGCAGTTCTTC. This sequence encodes CASSIAAGTSGGNEQFF.

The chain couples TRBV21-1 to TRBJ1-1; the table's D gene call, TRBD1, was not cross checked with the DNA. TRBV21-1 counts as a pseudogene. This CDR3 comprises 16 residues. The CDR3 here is CASSFRQVFMNTEAFF. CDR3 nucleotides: TGTGCCAGCAGCTTCAGACAGGTGTTCATGAACACTGAAGCTTTCTTT.

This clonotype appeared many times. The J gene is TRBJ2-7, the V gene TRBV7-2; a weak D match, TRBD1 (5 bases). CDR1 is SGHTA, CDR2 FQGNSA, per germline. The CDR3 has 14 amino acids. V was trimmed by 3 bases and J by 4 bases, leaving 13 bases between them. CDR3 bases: TGTGCCAGCAGCTTTACTACAGGCCTATACGAGCAGTACTTC. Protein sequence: CASSFTTGLYEQYF. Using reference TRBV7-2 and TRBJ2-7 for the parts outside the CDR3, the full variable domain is GAGVSQSPSNKVTEKGKDVELRCDPISGHTALYWYRQSLGQGLEFLIYFQGNSAPDKSGLPSDRFSAERTGGSVSTLTIQRTQQEDSAVYLCASSFTTGLYEQYFGPGTRLTVT.

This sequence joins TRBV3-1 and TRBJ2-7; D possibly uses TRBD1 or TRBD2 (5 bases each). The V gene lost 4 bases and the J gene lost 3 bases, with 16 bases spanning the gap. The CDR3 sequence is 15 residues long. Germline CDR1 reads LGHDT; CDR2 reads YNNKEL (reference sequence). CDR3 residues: CASSPLGRGHYEQYF. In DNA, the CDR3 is TGTGCCAGCAGCCCCCTTGGGAGAGGACACTACGAGCAGTACTTC.

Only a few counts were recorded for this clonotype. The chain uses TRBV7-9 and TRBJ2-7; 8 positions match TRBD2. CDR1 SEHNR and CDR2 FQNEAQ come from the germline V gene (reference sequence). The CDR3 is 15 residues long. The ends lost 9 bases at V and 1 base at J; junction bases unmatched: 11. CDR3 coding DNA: TGTGCCAGTTCCACGCGGGGGGTAAGGTCCTACGAGCAGTACTTC. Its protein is CASSTRGVRSYEQYF.

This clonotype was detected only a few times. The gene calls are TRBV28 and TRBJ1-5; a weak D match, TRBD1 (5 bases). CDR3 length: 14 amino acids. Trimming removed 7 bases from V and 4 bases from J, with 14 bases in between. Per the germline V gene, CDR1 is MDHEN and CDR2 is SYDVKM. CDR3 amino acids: CASTQGGRNQPQHF. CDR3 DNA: TGTGCCAGCACCCAGGGAGGGAGGAATCAGCCCCAGCATTTT.

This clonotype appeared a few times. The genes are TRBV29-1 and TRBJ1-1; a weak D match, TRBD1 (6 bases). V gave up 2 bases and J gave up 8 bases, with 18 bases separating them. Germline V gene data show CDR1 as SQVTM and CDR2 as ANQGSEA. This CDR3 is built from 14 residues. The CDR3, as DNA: TGCAGCGTTGAAACCGGGGCACAGGGCGCGGAAGCTTTCTTT. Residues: CSVETGAQGAEAFF.

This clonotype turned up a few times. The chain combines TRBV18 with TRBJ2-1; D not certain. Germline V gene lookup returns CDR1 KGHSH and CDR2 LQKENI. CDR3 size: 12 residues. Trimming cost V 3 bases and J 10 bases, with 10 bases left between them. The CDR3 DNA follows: TGTGCCAGCTCACCTGGTGTGAGGGAGCAGTTCTTC. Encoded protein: CASSPGVREQFF.

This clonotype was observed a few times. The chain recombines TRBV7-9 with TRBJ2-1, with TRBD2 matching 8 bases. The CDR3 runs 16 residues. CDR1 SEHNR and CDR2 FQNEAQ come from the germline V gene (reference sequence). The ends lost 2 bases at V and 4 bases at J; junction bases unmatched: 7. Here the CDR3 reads CASSLKKLAVYNEQFF. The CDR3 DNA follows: TGTGCCAGCAGCTTAAAGAAACTAGCGGTGTACAATGAGCAGTTCTTC.

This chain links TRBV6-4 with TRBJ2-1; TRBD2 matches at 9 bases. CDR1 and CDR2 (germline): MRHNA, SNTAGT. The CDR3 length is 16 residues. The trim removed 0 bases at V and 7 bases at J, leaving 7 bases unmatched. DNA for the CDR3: TGTGCCAGCAGTGACTCGAGGGTAGCGGGAGTAAATGAGCAGTTCTTC. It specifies CASSDSRVAGVNEQFF.

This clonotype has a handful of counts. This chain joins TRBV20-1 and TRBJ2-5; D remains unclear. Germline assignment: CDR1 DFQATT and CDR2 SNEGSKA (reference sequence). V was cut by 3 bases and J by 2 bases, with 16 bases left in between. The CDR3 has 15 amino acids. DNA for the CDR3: TGCAGTGCTAGTGAAGGGCTTGGTGGGCAAGAGACCCAGTACTTC. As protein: CSASEGLGGQETQYF.

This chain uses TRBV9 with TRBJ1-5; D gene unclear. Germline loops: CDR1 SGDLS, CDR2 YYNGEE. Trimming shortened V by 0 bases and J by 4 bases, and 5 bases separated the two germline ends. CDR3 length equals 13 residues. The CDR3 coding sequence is TGTGCCAGCAGCGTAGCTACGAATCAGCCCCAGCATTTT. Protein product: CASSVATNQPQHF.

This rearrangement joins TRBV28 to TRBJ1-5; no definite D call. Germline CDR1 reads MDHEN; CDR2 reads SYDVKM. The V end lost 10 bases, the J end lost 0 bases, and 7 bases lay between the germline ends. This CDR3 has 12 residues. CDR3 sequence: CANVRSNQPQHF. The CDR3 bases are TGTGCCAACGTCCGTAGCAATCAGCCCCAGCATTTT. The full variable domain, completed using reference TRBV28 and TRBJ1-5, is DVKVTQSSRYLVKRTGEKVFLECVQDMDHENMFWYRQDPGLGLRLIYFSYDVKMKEKGDIPEGYSVSREKKERFSLILESASTNQTSMYLCANVRSNQPQHFGDGTRLSIL.

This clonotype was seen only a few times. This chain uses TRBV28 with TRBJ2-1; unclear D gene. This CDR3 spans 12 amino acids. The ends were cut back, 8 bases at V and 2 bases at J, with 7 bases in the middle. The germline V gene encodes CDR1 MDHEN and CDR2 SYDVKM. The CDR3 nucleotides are TGTGCCAGCGGCGGCACCTACAATGAGCAGTTCTTC. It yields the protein CASGGTYNEQFF.

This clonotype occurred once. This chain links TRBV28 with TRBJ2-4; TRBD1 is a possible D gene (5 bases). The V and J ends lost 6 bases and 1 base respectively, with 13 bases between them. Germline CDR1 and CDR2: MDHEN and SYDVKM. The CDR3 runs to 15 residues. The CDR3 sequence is CASRNLQVAKNIQYF. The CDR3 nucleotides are TGTGCCAGCAGAAACCTACAGGTTGCCAAAAACATTCAGTACTTC.

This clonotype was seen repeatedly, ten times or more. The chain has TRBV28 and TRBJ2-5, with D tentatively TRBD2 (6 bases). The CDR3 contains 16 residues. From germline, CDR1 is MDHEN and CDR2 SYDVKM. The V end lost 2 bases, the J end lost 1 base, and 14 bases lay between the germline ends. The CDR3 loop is CASSLGSGTAQETQYF. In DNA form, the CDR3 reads TGTGCCAGCAGTTTAGGTAGTGGGACTGCCCAAGAGACCCAGTACTTC.

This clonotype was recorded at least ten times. Here the CDR3 reads CSARVLAGHYNEQFF. The DNA of the CDR3 is TGCAGTGCTAGGGTCTTAGCGGGACATTACAATGAGCAGTTCTTC. The chain employs TRBV20-1 and TRBJ2-1, with 8 bases lining up with TRBD2. V gave up 3 bases and J gave up 4 bases; unmatched junction bases: 8. The CDR3 runs to 15 residues. CDR1 is DFQATT and CDR2 is SNEGSKA in the germline V gene (reference sequence).